The 19 T cell receptor beta chains below all came from one sample that was sequenced in a study of persistence of HIV-infected CD4 T cells. Lysates of CMV-infected fibroblasts at about 10 ug/mL stimulated these cells. CD40L/CD69 double-negative CD45RO-high memory CD4+ T cells were collected. The immunoSEQ assay was version 4, run in survey mode. Sequenced by immunoSEQ multiplex PCR; TCRdb stores in-frame clones only, minus some. The repertoire holds 37,000 or so clones, with 65% to 85% as singletons. These TCRs are of unknown antigen specificity. The sample in question was CD4+ T cells sorted from PBMCs after 18-hour stimulation, obtained from a patient who received antiretroviral therapy. These receptors all come from an adult man with HIV who was CMV-seropositive.

V gene TRBV30 combines with J gene TRBJ1-1, with no clear D. The V end lost 0 bases, the J end lost 3 bases, and 8 bases lay between the germline ends. Per germline, CDR1 GTSNPN and CDR2 SVGIG (reference sequence). The CDR3 extends over 13 amino acids. The CDR3 here is CAWSVEVYTEAFF. CDR3 sequence (DNA): TGTGCCTGGAGTGTTGAGGTATACACTGAAGCTTTCTTT.

The V and J genes are TRBV6-1 and TRBJ1-1; D gene ambiguous. Trimming stripped 7 bases from V and 3 bases from J, with 18 bases between. From germline, CDR1 is MNHNS and CDR2 SASEGT. The CDR3 is 15 residues long. The CDR3 region has the DNA TGTGCCAGCATTGATTCGTCGCGCGGGGACACTGAAGCTTTCTTT. Protein sequence: CASIDSSRGDTEAFF.

The gene calls are TRBV28 and TRBJ1-6, with TRBD1 matching 8 bases. CDR1 MDHEN and CDR2 SYDVKM come from the germline V gene. This CDR3 is 16 amino acids long. V lost 6 bases, J lost 8 bases, and 12 bases stayed unmatched. This chain's CDR3 is CASRTGQGGLYSPLHF. CDR3 DNA sequence: TGTGCCAGCAGGACTGGACAGGGTGGCTTGTATTCACCCCTCCACTTT.

The rearrangement uses TRBV7-9 and TRBJ2-2, with TRBD2 identical over 15 bases. CDR1 SEHNR and CDR2 FQNEAQ come from the germline V gene (reference sequence). CDR3 length: 18 residues. After removal of 5 bases from V and 5 bases from J, the junction contained 9 bases not matched to a gene. The CDR3 DNA is TGTGCCAGCAGCACCGGACTAGCGGGGGGGCGTGTTACCGGGGAGCTGTTTTTT. Translation gives CASSTGLAGGRVTGELFF.

On this clone: A read error may account for a junction end that differs from germline. The chain recombines TRBV4-2 with TRBJ2-7; perhaps TRBD2 as D (5 bases). Looked up from germline, CDR1 is LGHNA and CDR2 is YNFKEQ. The CDR3 runs 13 residues. Here the CDR3 DNA reads TGTGCCGGCAGCCATCCGGACGGGAATGAGCAGTACTTC. It is translated as CAGSHPDGNEQYF.

The V gene is TRBV19, the J gene TRBJ1-2, with D perhaps TRBD1 (5 bases). Trimming took off 0 bases at V and 7 bases at J, with 15 bases between the two ends. CDR1 LNHDA and CDR2 SQIVND come from the germline V gene (reference sequence). The CDR3 has 15 residues. As DNA, the CDR3 is TGTGCCAGTAGTATAGATTGGCAGGGCGCATCTGGCTACACCTTC. Amino acids: CASSIDWQGASGYTF.

This chain joins TRBV7-3 and TRBJ1-1; D not resolved. Looked up from germline, CDR1 is SGHTA and CDR2 is FQGTGA. This CDR3 is built from 13 residues. Trimming took off 5 bases at V and 7 bases at J, with 14 bases between the two ends. The CDR3 DNA reads as TGTGCCAGCAGCGCACTAGGAAGGGATGAAGCTTTCTTT. Its protein product is CASSALGRDEAFF.

This clone was seen only once. The V gene is TRBV6-5, the J gene TRBJ1-1, with D unresolved. The CDR3 runs 15 residues. Between the trimmed V and J ends, which lost 0 bases and 1 base, there was a span of 9 bases. The V gene's germline CDR1 is MNHEY and CDR2 SVGAGI. The CDR3, as DNA: TGTGCCAGCAGTTACTCGAGCAGTTGGAACACTGAAGCTTTCTTT. It is translated as CASSYSSSWNTEAFF.

The chain combines TRBV9 with TRBJ2-2; TRBD1 is a possible D gene (5 bases). The CDR3 loop spans 13 amino acids. Trimming took off 1 base at V and 13 bases at J, with 14 bases between the two ends. CDR1 and CDR2 from the germline V gene are SGDLS and YYNGEE. The CDR3 loop reads CASSVIQGQGLFF. The CDR3 nucleotides read TGTGCCAGCAGCGTAATTCAGGGCCAAGGGCTGTTTTTT.

This rearrangement joins TRBV18 to TRBJ1-1, with TRBD1 as a possible D gene (5 bases). The CDR3 sequence is 13 residues long. V was trimmed by 2 bases and J by 3 bases, leaving 7 bases between them. Per the germline V gene, CDR1 is KGHSH and CDR2 is LQKENI. CDR3 nucleotide sequence: TGTGCCAGCTCACCAATAGGGGACACTGAAGCTTTCTTT. It codes for CASSPIGDTEAFF.

The rearrangement joins TRBV5-4 to TRBJ2-1; TRBD2 matches 11 bases. J lost 6 bases, V lost 4 bases, and 6 bases had no gene match. Germline values: CDR1 SGHNT, CDR2 YYREEE (reference sequence). The CDR3 has 15 amino acids. The CDR3 region has the DNA TGTGCCAGCAGCCATAGCGGGGGGGCCTTCAATGAGCAGTTCTTC. Amino acid sequence: CASSHSGGAFNEQFF.

The V and J genes are TRBV19 and TRBJ1-1; unclear D gene. V lost 8 bases and J lost 4, with 14 bases in between. This CDR3 contains 13 residues. The V gene's germline CDR1 is LNHDA and CDR2 SQIVND (reference sequence). CDR3 residues: CASEPPRSTEAFF. The CDR3 coding sequence is TGTGCCAGTGAACCCCCCCGGAGCACTGAAGCTTTCTTT.

The rearrangement uses TRBV4-2 and TRBJ1-5, with D tentatively TRBD1 (6 bases). The CDR3 covers 15 residues. Per germline, CDR1 LGHNA and CDR2 YNFKEQ. V was cut by 1 base and J by 2 bases, with 9 bases left in between. The CDR3 spells CASSQGAGGNQPQHF. The CDR3 DNA sequence: TGTGCCAGCAGCCAAGGGGCAGGGGGCAATCAGCCCCAGCATTTT.

Concerning this clone: The sample carries other DNA sequences with the same CDR3. The rearrangement joins TRBV3-1 (or the pseudogene TRBV3-2) to TRBJ1-1, with a weak D call TRBD1 (5 bases). CDR1 and CDR2 (germline): LGHDT, YNNKEL (reference sequence). CDR3 length: 14 amino acids. V lost 0 bases to trimming and J lost 3 bases, with 8 bases between them. The CDR3 loop is CASSQDRGYTEAFF. In DNA form, the CDR3 reads TGTGCCAGCAGCCAAGATCGGGGGTACACTGAAGCTTTCTTT.

This clone was observed a handful of times. This chain links TRBV24-1 with TRBJ2-1; tentatively, D is TRBD2 (6 bases). V was trimmed by 2 bases and J by 13 bases, leaving 20 bases between them. The CDR3 spans 15 residues. Germline V gene lookup returns CDR1 KGHDR and CDR2 SFDVKD. Here the CDR3 reads CATSDSAGITQKQFF. DNA for the CDR3: TGTGCCACCAGTGATTCGGCGGGGATTACCCAGAAACAGTTCTTC.

The chain is built from TRBV5-1 and TRBJ1-4; D possibly corresponds to TRBD1 (5 bases). The ends were cut back, 2 bases at V and 6 bases at J, with 14 bases in the middle. Per germline, CDR1 SGHRS and CDR2 YFSETQ. The CDR3 spans 15 residues. CDR3 coding DNA: TGCGCCAGCAGCTTCTCAACAGGACCAGATGAAAAACTGTTTTTT. Translating it yields CASSFSTGPDEKLFF.

The CDR3 DNA reads TGTGCCACCAGCAGTGGGGGTTTATGGGGGCGTTTCAACTATGGCTACACCTTC. Protein sequence: CATSSGGLWGRFNYGYTF. V and J are TRBV15 and TRBJ1-2; possibly TRBD1 for D (6 bases). V shed 3 bases and J shed 2 bases, with 22 bases lying between them. The CDR3 extends over 18 amino acids. Germline-derived CDR1 and CDR2 are LNHNV and YYDKDF (reference sequence).

This chain's CDR3 is CASSLEGMNTEAFF. In nucleotides, the CDR3 is TGCGCCAGCAGCTTGGAGGGGATGAACACTGAAGCTTTCTTT. V gene TRBV5-1 combines with J gene TRBJ1-1; possibly TRBD1 for D (5 bases). The V end was cut by 0 bases, the J end by 0 bases, with 6 bases between. The germline CDR1 and CDR2 sequences are SGHRS and YFSETQ. The CDR3 has 14 amino acids. The full variable domain, with the rest looked up from reference TRBV5-1 and TRBJ1-1, is KAGVTQTPRYLIKTRGQQVTLSCSPISGHRSVSWYQQTPGQGLQFLFEYFSETQRNKGNFPGRFSGRQFSNSRSEMNVSTLELGDSALYLCASSLEGMNTEAFFGQGTRLTVV.

The genes are TRBV6-5 and TRBJ1-6; 7 bases line up with TRBD1. J was trimmed by 7 bases and V by 6 bases; bases with no gene match: 9. This CDR3 is 15 amino acids long. CDR1 and CDR2 from the germline V gene are MNHEY and SVGAGI. CDR3 nucleotides: TGTGCCAGCAGGGGGTGGGGGACAGAAAATTCACCCCTCCACTTT. It specifies CASRGWGTENSPLHF.